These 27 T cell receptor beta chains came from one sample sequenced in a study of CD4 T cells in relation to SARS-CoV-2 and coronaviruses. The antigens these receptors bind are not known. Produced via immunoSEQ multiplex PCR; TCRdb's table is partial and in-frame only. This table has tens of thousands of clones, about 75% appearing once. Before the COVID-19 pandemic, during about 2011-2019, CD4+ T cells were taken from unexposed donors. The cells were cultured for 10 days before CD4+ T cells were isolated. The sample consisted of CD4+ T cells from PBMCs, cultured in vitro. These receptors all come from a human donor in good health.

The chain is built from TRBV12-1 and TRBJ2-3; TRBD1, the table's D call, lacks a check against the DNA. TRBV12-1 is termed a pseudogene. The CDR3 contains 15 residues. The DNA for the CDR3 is TGTGCCAGCAGCTCTGCTGGCAGGGCAGGGGATACGCAGTATTTT. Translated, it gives CASSSAGRAGDTQYF.

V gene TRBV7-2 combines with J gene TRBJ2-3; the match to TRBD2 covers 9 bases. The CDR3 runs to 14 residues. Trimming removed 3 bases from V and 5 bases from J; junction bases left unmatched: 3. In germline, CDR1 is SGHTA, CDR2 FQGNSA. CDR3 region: CASSLAGGRDTQYF. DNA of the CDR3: TGTGCCAGCAGCTTGGCGGGAGGGAGAGATACGCAGTATTTT.

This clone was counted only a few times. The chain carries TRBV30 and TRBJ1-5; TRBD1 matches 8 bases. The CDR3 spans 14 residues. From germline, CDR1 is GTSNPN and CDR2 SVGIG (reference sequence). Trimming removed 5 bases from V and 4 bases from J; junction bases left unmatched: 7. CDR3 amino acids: CAWGRGLENQPQHF. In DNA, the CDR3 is TGTGCCTGGGGCAGGGGGCTAGAAAATCAGCCCCAGCATTTT.

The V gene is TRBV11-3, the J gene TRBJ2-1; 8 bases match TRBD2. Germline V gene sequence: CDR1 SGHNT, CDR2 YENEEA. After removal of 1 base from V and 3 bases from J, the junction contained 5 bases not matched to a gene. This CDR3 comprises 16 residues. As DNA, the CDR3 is TGTGCCAGCAGCTTAGGGGGGACTAGAGGCTACAATGAGCAGTTCTTC. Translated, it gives CASSLGGTRGYNEQFF.

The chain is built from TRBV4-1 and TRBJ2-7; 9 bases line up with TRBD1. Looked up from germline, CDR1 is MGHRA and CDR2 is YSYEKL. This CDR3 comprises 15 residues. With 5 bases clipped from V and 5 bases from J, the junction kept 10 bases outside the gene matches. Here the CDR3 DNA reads TGCGCCAGCAGCTCAACCCGGGACAGGGACAACGAGCAGTACTTC. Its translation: CASSSTRDRDNEQYF.

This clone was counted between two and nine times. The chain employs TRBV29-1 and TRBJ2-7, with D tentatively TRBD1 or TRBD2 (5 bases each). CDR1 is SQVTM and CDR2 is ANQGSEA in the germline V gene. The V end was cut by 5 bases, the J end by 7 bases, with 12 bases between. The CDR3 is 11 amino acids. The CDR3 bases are TGCAGCGTTTCGACGGGACCAGAGCAGTACTTC. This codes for CSVSTGPEQYF.

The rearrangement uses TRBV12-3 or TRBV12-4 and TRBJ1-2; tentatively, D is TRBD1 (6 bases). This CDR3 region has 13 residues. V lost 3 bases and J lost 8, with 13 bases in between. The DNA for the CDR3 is TGTGCCAGCAGTTTTATTGGGACATCGGGCTACACCTTC. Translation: CASSFIGTSGYTF.

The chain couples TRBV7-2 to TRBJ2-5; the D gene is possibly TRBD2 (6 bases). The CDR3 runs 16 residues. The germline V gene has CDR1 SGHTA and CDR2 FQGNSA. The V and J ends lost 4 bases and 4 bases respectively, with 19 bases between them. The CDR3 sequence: CASSSLGGSWRETQYF. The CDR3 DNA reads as TGTGCCAGCAGCTCCCTTGGGGGGAGTTGGAGAGAGACCCAGTACTTC.

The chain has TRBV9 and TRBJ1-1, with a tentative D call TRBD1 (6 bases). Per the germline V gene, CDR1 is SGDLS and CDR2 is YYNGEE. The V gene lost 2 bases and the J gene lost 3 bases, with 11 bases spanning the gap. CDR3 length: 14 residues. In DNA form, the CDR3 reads TGTGCCAGCAGCGTGGGGGGGGCGGACACTGAAGCTTTCTTT. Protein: CASSVGGADTEAFF.

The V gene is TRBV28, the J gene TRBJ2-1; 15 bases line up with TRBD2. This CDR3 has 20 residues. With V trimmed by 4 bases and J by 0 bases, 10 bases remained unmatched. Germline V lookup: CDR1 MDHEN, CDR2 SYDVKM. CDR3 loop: CASSSGGLAGGPSSYNEQFF. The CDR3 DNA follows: TGTGCCAGCAGTTCGGGGGGACTAGCGGGAGGACCGAGCTCCTACAATGAGCAGTTCTTC.

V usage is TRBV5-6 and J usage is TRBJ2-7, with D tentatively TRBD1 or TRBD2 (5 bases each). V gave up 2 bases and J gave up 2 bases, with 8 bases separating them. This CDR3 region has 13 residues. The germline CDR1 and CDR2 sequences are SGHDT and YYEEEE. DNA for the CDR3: TGTGCCAGCAGCTTACCGGGGCCCTACGAGCAGTACTTC. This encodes CASSLPGPYEQYF.

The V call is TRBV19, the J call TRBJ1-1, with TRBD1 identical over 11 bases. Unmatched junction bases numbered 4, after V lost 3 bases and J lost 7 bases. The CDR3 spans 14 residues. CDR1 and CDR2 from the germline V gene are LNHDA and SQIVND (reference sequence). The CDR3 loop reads CASSIGQGANEAFF. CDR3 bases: TGTGCCAGTAGTATTGGACAGGGGGCGAATGAAGCTTTCTTT.

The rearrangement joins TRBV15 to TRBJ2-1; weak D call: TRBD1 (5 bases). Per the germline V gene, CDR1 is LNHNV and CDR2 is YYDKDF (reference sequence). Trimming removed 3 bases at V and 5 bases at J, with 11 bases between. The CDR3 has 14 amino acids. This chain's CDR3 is CATSREDRDNEQFF. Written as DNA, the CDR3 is TGTGCCACCAGCAGGGAAGACAGAGACAATGAGCAGTTCTTC.

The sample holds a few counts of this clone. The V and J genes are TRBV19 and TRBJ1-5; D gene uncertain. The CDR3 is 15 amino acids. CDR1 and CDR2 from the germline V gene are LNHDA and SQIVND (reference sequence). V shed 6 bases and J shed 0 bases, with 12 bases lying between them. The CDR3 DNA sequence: TGTGCCAGTAGCGCGCCGGGCCATAGCAATCAGCCCCAGCATTTT. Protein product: CASSAPGHSNQPQHF.

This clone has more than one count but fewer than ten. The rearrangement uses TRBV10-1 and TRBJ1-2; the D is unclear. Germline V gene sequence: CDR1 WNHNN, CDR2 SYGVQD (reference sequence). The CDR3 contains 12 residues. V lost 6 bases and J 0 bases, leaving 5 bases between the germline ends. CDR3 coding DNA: TGCGCCAGCAGGACAACTAACTATGGCTACACCTTC. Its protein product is CASRTTNYGYTF.

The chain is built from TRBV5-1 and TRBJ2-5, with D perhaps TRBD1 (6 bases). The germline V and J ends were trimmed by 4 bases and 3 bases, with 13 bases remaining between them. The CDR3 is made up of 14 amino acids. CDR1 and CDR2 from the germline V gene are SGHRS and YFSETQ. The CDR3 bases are TGCGCCAGCAGCCAAGGCCCAGGGGAAGAGACCCAGTACTTC. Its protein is CASSQGPGEETQYF.

The CDR3 region is CASRPGTGWRETQYF. CDR3 nucleotide sequence: TGTGCCAGCAGACCCGGGACAGGGTGGAGGGAGACCCAGTACTTC. The V gene is TRBV6-5, the J gene TRBJ2-5; 9 positions agree with TRBD1. The V segment lost 6 bases and the J segment 5 bases; nucleotides outside the gene matches: 10. Germline V CDR1 and CDR2: MNHEY, SVGAGI. This CDR3 has 15 amino acids.

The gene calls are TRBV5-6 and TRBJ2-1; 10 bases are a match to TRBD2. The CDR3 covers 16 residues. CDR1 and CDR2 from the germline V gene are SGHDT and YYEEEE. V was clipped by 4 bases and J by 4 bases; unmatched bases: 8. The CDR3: CASSPASGSYYNEQFF. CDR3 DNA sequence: TGTGCCAGCAGCCCAGCTAGCGGGAGTTATTACAATGAGCAGTTCTTC.

CDR3 in DNA: TGTGCCAGCAGCCAAGCCGGGGACACCCTGGTGCAGCCCCAGCATTTT. It is translated as CASSQAGDTLVQPQHF. V and J are TRBV3-1 (or the pseudogene TRBV3-2) and TRBJ1-5; D may be TRBD1 (6 bases). V lost 1 base and J 7 bases, leaving 17 bases between the germline ends. The CDR3 is 16 residues long. Germline CDR1 LGHDT, CDR2 YNNKEL (reference sequence).

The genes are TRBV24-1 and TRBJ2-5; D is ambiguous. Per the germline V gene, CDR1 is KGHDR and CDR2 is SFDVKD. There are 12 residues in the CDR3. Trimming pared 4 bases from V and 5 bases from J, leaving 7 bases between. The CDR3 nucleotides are TGTGCCACCAGTGACCCCGAGGAGACCCAGTACTTC. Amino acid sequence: CATSDPEETQYF.

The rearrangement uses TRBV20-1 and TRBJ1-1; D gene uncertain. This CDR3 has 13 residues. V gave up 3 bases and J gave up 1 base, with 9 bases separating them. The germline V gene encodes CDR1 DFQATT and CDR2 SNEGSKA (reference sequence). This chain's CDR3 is CSASLFGNTEAFF. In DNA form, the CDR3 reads TGCAGTGCTAGTCTTTTCGGGAACACTGAAGCTTTCTTT.

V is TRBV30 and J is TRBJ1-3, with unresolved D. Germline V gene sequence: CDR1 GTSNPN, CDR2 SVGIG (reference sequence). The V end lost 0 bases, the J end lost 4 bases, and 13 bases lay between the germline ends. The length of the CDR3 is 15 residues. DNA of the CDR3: TGTGCCTGGAGTGTACTGGTGACCACGGGAAACACCATATATTTT. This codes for CAWSVLVTTGNTIYF.

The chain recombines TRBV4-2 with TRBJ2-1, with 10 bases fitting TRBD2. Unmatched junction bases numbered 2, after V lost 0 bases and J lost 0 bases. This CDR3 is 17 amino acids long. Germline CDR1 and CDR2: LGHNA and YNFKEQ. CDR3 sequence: CASSQELAGSSYNEQFF. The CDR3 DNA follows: TGTGCCAGCAGCCAAGAACTAGCGGGAAGCTCCTACAATGAGCAGTTCTTC.

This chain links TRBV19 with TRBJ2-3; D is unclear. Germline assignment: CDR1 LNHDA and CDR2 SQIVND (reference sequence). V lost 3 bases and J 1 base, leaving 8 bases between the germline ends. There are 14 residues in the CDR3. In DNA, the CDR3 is TGTGCCAGTAGTATCATTCGCGGCACAGATACGCAGTATTTT. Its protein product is CASSIIRGTDTQYF.

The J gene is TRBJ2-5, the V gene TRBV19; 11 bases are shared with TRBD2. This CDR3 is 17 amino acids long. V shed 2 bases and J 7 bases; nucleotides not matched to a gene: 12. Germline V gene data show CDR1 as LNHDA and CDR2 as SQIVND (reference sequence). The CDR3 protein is CASSILGASGGMPTQYF. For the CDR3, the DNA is TGTGCCAGTAGTATACTAGGGGCTAGCGGGGGGATGCCGACCCAGTACTTC.

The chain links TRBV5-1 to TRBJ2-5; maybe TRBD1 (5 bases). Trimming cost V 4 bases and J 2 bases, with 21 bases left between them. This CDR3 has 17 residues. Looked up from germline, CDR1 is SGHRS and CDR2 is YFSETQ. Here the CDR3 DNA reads TGCGCCAGCAGCATGGGGATTCAGGGTTCCCTGCAAGAGACCCAGTACTTC. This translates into CASSMGIQGSLQETQYF.

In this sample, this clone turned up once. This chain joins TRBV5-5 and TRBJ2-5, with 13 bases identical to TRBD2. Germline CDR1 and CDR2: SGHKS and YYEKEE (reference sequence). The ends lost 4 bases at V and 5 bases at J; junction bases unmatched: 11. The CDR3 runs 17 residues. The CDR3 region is CASSPGLAGSRGETQYF. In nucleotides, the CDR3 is TGTGCCAGCAGCCCGGGACTAGCGGGATCCCGCGGTGAGACCCAGTACTTC.